What follows describes a single T cell receptor (beta chain). The sample comes from a study of T cell changes during pregnancy in multiple sclerosis. Method: immunoSEQ multiplex PCR; TCRdb's copy keeps in-frame clones and lacks some. The sample yields approximately 30,000 clones, roughly 89% seen once. The source is a female donor in good health, enrolled as a control in a pregnancy study. The specimen comprised CD4+ T cells from peripheral blood mononuclear cells, sampled in the first trimester of pregnancy.

The CDR3: CASSRTGTSRNEQFF. In DNA, the CDR3 is TGTGCCAGCAGCCGAACCGGGACTAGCAGAAATGAGCAGTTCTTC. The rearrangement uses TRBV14 and TRBJ2-1; 9 nucleotides agree with TRBD2. J lost 7 bases, V lost 4 bases, and 8 bases had no gene match. This CDR3 has 15 amino acids. Germline lookup yields CDR1 SGHDN and CDR2 FVKESK.